This passage covers 10 T cell receptor beta chains from one sample sequenced in a study of sequential checkpoint blockade in melanoma. Treatment meaning: randomized to nivolumab then ipilimumab (arm A) or the reverse (arm B). Libraries were prepared by immunoSEQ multiplex PCR; TCRdb keeps only in-frame clonotypes and omits some of them. The profile covers around 41,000 clones, with roughly 89% appearing a single time and around 12% taken by the ten largest. The material sequenced was CD8+ T cells sorted from blood (inferred from file names), taken from a patient given nivolumab and ipilimumab in sequence. These receptors were obtained from a human donor with melanoma.

A few counts support this clone. The rearrangement joins TRBV2 to TRBJ1-5; the match to TRBD1 covers 7 bases. The V segment lost 7 bases and the J segment 3 bases; nucleotides outside the gene matches: 6. Germline CDR1 reads SNHLY; CDR2 reads FYNNEI. The CDR3 sequence is 14 residues long. The DNA for the CDR3 is TGTGCCAGCATGGGCAGGGGGTACAATCAGCCCCAGCATTTT. Amino acids: CASMGRGYNQPQHF. The full variable domain, its missing parts supplied by reference TRBV2 and TRBJ1-5, is EPEVTQTPSHQVTQMGQEVILRCVPISNHLYFYWYRQILGQKVEFLVSFYNNEISEKSEIFDDQFSVERPDGSNFTLKIRSTKLEDSAMYFCASMGRGYNQPQHFGDGTRLSIL.

The chain is built from TRBV9 and TRBJ1-6; TRBD1 might be the D (5 bases). This CDR3 is 15 amino acids long. Germline V lookup: CDR1 SGDLS, CDR2 YYNGEE. The V gene lost 0 bases and the J gene lost 11 bases, with 15 bases spanning the gap. CDR3 in DNA: TGTGCCAGCAGCGTAGCAAGGTCAGGGTCGGCACCCCTCCACTTT. Translated, it gives CASSVARSGSAPLHF.

This chain connects TRBV27 to TRBJ2-7; no reliable D call. V was shortened by 2 bases and J by 2 bases, with 7 bases between the two germline ends. This CDR3 region has 13 residues. Germline loops: CDR1 MNHEY, CDR2 SMNVEV (reference sequence). CDR3 loop: CASSLHSPYEQYF. The DNA of the CDR3 is TGTGCCAGCAGTTTACACAGTCCCTACGAGCAGTACTTC.

The DNA for the CDR3 is TGTGCCAGCAGTGAAATTCAGGGGGAAGCTTTCTTT. Its protein product is CASSEIQGEAFF. The rearrangement links TRBV25-1 to TRBJ1-1; tentative D call: TRBD1 (6 bases). This CDR3 is built from 12 residues. Germline assignment: CDR1 MGHDK and CDR2 SYGVNS. V was shortened by 2 bases and J by 8 bases, with 9 bases between the two germline ends.

This rearrangement joins TRBV10-3 to TRBJ1-5; D call uncertain. Germline-derived CDR1 and CDR2 are ENHRY and SYGVKD. Between the trimmed V and J ends, which lost 0 bases and 8 bases, there was a span of 8 bases. The CDR3 consists of 13 residues. The CDR3 loop is CAISESGGKPQHF. The CDR3, as DNA: TGTGCCATCAGTGAGTCAGGCGGAAAGCCCCAGCATTTT.

The chain employs TRBV4-2 and TRBJ1-1, with 10 bases fitting TRBD1. Germline assignment: CDR1 LGHNA and CDR2 YNFKEQ. V lost 5 bases, J lost 0 bases, and 9 bases stayed unmatched. The CDR3 loop spans 17 amino acids. This CDR3 reads CASSTLTGGEMNTEAFF. CDR3 coding DNA: TGTGCCAGCAGCACCCTGACAGGGGGCGAGATGAACACTGAAGCTTTCTTT.

The chain carries TRBV7-9 and TRBJ2-7; D unclear. In germline, CDR1 is SEHNR, CDR2 FQNEAQ (reference sequence). Deletions cut 1 base from V and 0 bases from J, with 4 bases between. The CDR3 sequence is 13 residues long. The CDR3 is CASSLESSYEQYF. The CDR3, as DNA: TGTGCCAGCAGCTTAGAGAGCTCCTACGAGCAGTACTTC.

The V gene is TRBV13, the J gene TRBJ1-1; D is uncertain. Trimming removed 0 bases from V and 5 bases from J, with 10 bases in between. Germline values: CDR1 PRHDT, CDR2 FYEKMQ (reference sequence). The CDR3 covers 14 residues. Here the CDR3 DNA reads TGTGCCAGCAGCTTAGGCGGGGTAGGGACTGAAGCTTTCTTT. Its protein is CASSLGGVGTEAFF.

This clone came up a few times. The V gene is TRBV4-3, the J gene TRBJ2-2; D call uncertain. The V gene lost 0 bases and the J gene lost 2 bases, with 7 bases spanning the gap. CDR1 LGHNA and CDR2 YSLEER come from the germline V gene. CDR3 length: 15 residues. CDR3 nucleotides: TGCGCCAGCAGCCAAGACAGATTCAACACCGGGGAGCTGTTTTTT. The encoded protein is CASSQDRFNTGELFF.

V gene TRBV28 combines with J gene TRBJ2-3; 14 bases match TRBD2. The ends lost 5 bases at V and 4 bases at J; junction bases unmatched: 14. CDR3 size: 19 residues. Germline loops: CDR1 MDHEN, CDR2 SYDVKM. CDR3: CASSPGLAGVAFSADTQYF. The DNA of the CDR3 is TGTGCCAGCAGTCCGGGACTAGCGGGAGTCGCTTTTAGCGCAGATACGCAGTATTTT.